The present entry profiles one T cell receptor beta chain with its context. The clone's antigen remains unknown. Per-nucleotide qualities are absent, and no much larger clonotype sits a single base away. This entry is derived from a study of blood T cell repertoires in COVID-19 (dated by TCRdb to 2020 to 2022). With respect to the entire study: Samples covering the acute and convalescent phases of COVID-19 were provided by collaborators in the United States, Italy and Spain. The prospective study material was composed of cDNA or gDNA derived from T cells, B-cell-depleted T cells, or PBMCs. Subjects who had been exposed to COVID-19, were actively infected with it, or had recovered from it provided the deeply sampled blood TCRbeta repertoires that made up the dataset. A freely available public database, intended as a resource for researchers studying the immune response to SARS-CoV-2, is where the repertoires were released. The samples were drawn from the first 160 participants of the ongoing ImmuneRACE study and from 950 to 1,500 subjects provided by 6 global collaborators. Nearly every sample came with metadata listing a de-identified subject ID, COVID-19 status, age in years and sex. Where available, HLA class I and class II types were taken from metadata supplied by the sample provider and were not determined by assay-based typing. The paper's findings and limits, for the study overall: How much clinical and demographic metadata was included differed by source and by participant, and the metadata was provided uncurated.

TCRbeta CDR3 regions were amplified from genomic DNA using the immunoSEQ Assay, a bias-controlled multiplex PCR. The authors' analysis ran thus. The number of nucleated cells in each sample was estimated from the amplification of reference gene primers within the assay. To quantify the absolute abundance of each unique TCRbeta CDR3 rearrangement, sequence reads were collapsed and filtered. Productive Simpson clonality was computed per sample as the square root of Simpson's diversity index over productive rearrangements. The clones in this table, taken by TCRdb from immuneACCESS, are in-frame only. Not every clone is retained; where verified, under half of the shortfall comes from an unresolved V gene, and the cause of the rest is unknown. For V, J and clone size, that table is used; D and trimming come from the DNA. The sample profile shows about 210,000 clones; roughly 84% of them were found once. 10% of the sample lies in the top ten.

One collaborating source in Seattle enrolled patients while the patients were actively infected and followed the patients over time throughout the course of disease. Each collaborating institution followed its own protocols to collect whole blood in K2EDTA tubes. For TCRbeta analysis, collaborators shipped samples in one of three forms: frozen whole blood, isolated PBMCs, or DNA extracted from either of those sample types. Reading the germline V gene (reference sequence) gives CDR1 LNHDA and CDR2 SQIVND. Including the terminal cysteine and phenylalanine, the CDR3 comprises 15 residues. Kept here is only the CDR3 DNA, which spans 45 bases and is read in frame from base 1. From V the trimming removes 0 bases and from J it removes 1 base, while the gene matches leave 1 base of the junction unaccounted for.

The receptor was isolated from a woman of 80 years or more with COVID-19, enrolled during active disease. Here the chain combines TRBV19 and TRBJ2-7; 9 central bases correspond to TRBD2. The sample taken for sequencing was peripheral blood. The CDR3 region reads CASSIDLAGSYEQYF. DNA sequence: TGTGCCAGTAGTATAGACCTAGCGGGGTCCTACGAGCAGTACTTC.